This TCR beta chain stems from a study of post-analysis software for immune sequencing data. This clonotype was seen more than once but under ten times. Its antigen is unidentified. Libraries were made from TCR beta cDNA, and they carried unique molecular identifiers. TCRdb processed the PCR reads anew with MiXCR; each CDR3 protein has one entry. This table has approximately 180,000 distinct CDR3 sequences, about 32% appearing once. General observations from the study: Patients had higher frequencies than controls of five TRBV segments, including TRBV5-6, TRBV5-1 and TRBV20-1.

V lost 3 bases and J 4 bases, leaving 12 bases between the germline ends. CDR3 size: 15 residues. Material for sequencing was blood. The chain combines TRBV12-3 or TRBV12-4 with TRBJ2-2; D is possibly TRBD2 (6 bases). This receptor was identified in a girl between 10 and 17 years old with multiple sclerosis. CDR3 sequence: CASSLVSGSTGELFF. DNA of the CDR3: TGTGCCAGCAGTTTGGTTAGCGGAAGCACCGGGGAGCTGTTTTTT.